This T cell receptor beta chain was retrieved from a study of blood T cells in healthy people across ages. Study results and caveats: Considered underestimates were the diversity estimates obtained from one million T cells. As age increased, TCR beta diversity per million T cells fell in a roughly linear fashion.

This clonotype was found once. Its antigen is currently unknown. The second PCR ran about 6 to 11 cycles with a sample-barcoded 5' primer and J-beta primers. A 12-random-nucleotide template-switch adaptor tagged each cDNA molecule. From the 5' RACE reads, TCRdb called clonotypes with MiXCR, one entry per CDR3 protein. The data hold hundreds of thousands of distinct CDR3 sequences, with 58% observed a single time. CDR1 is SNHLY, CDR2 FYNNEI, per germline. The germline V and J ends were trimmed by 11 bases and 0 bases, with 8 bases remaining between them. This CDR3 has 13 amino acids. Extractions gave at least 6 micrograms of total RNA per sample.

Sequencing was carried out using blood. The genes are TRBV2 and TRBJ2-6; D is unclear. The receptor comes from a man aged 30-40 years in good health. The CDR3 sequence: CAGSGSGANVLTF. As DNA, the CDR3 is TGTGCCGGATCGGGCTCTGGGGCCAACGTCCTGACTTTC.